What follows describes a single T cell receptor (beta chain). Authors' data handling: Quantification of nucleated cells was approximated via reference gene primer amplification. Method: immunoSEQ multiplex PCR; TCRdb's copy keeps in-frame clones and lacks some. The V and J calls and clone size were taken over from that table, and D and trimming were inferred from the DNA. The data contain 60,000 to 80,000 clones, roughly 85% of them singletons. This sample is part of a study of blood T cell repertoires in COVID-19. About the study: PBMCs, B-cell-depleted T cells, or T cells provided the cDNA or gDNA that made up the material.

V lost 2 bases, J lost 4 bases, and 6 bases stayed unmatched. This CDR3 contains 16 residues. J is TRBJ2-3 and V is TRBV5-3; 11 bases are a match to TRBD2. Being an ORF, TRBV5-3 has a function that is uncertain. This clonotype originated in a man aged 45 to 65 with acute or convalescent COVID-19. The sequenced material came from peripheral blood. CDR3 loop: CARSFYSGGAADTQYF. CDR3 bases: TGTGCCAGAAGCTTCTATAGCGGGGGGGCGGCAGATACGCAGTATTTT.